This TCR beta chain was obtained from a study of CD8+ T cells in alopecia areata. Study-wide results and caveats: Affected lesional scalp, above all in alopecia totalis/universalis, was more clonal than normal scalp.

cDNA serving as the sequencing template came from extracted, reverse transcribed RNA. The repertoire was sequenced with immunoSEQ multiplex PCR; TCRdb's copy has only in-frame clones and lacks some. The sample yields just over 150,000 clones, around 50% seen once. Worth noting for this clone: Antigen unknown.

CDR1 and CDR2 (germline): SQVTM, ANQGSEA. With 2 bases removed from V and 8 bases from J, the gap between germline ends came to 12 bases. The CDR3 is 12 residues long. The chain joins TRBV29-1 to TRBJ1-2, with D perhaps TRBD1 (6 bases). The clonotype comes from a human donor with alopecia areata. The specimen was CD8+ T cells sorted from blood, collected at week 0. The CDR3 is CSVENRAAGYTF. CDR3 DNA: TGCAGCGTTGAAAACAGGGCGGCGGGCTACACCTTC.